This T cell receptor (beta chain) was sequenced during a study of cytomegalovirus exposure and HLA in healthy donors (dated by TCRdb to about 2017). Regarding the study in general: According to an earlier analysis of 550 to 700 of the donors, some 180 million T cells yielded roughly 110 million unique TCR beta sequences and around 280 Gb of sequence data. All discovery cohort repertoires had been generated using a single sequencing platform. Among the approximately 430 genotyped donors, about 85% belonged to the genetic ancestry cluster associated with self-reported Caucasian donors. A later genetic analysis took genome-wide SNP genotypes for about three fifths of the 666 donors and used that subset as a discovery cohort. A later analysis re-analyzed previously published TCR beta repertoires from roughly 690 donors and added high-resolution HLA genotyping to study TCR occurrence patterns. An early release covering 550 to 700 HLA-typed donors comprised approximately 300 gigabases of sequencing data and around 85 million unique TCR sequences. Across under 500 genotyped donors of the cohort, an average of roughly 200,000 unique TCR beta nucleotide sequences per donor were sequenced, and around 19% of those sequences were non-productive. An earlier analysis of some 600 of the donors applied high-throughput TCR beta sequencing to assess whether each TCR beta V gene segment acted as functional or pseudogenic. In the later analysis, no new phenotypic data were used to find candidate immune exposures; instead, reliance was placed on TCR beta sequences and their occurrence across donors. Donor age, sex, ethnicity and CMV serostatus were compiled together with the repertoire data. HLA typing covered class I and class II loci at four-digit resolution. The number of typed donors differed by locus: about 620-640 for A, B, C, DRB1 and DQB1; some 540 for DQA1; 606 for DPA1; and around 490 for DPB1. To predict cytomegalovirus infection status, the study combined high-throughput TCR immunosequencing, statistical association of individual TCRs with disease status, and machine learning. The study used immunosequencing to profile the T cell repertoires of 670 or so subjects and linked those repertoires to cytomegalovirus serostatus. Five DR-DQ haplotypes were treated as single units for association and clustering because of strong linkage in the cohort. The study was designed to test whether signatures of past pathogen exposure could be identified by cataloging public T cell receptors. Along with the roughly 670-subject first cohort, a separate validation cohort of around 120 different subjects was used.

The cohort was made up of 666 healthy bone marrow donors. Cohort members were all nominally healthy when sampled, although unrecorded immune exposures were likely present. CMV serostatus was positive for more than 250 and negative for about 55% of the 666 cohort members, and was not recorded for this donor. Every donor gave a peripheral blood sample, and the peripheral blood mononuclear cells from that sample were used for TCR beta sequencing. The Qiagen DNeasy Blood Extraction Kit was used to extract genomic DNA from the blood cell samples. This clone was counted a single time. Its specific antigen is unknown. Germline and junction disagree at one end, which may indicate a read error. The method behind the library was the immunoSEQ multiplex PCR assay. A mixture of 60 forward primers for TCR Vbeta segments and 13 reverse primers for TCR Jbeta segments was used in the multiplex PCR. The CDR3 region of rearranged TCR beta genes was amplified from genomic DNA by a multiplex PCR assay. The amplified TCR beta libraries were sequenced on the Illumina HiSeq System as 87-base-pair reads. As for the authors' bioinformatics: Across the roughly 600 repertoires, a later analysis counted tens of millions of unique TCR beta chains, some 11 million of which were shared by at least two donors. Raw reads were error-corrected and collapsed into unique sequences with a nearest-neighbor algorithm that merged closely related sequences to remove PCR and sequencing errors. CDR3 sequences were aligned to IMGT reference sequences to assign V, D and J gene segments. For a sequence to be retained, a match of at least six nucleotides to both a V gene segment and a J gene segment was required. Rearrangements were called productive when the CDR3 lacked stop codons and stayed in frame with V and J; all others were non-productive. CDR3 was defined by IMGT convention, running from the second conserved V-encoded cysteine to the conserved J-encoded phenylalanine. Sequences without an unambiguous match to a single V gene segment were excluded from the earlier analysis of over 500 of the donors. An earlier analysis of just under 600 of the donors called V segments functional above 56.7% productive rearrangements and segregating when the between-donor standard deviation exceeded 5%. To diagnose cytomegalovirus status from the catalog of TCR beta chain sequences, a statistical classification framework was built. In a later analysis, V and J genes were assigned by comparing TCR nucleotide sequences against IMGT/GENE-DB human TR gene sequences. Using the TCRdist pipeline, a later analysis assigned CDR3 sequences along with most-parsimonious VDJ recombination scenarios. A later analysis defined each TCR beta chain by its CDR3 amino acid sequence plus V-gene family, and excluded reads lacking a unique V-gene family. As a way to deal with suspected cross-contamination and a sequencing artifact, a later analysis dropped nearly 600 nucleotide sequences that were highly shared and had low generation probability. In a later analysis, a clonal expansion index for each public chain was calculated from normalized within-repertoire ranks of inferred template counts. A later analysis computed generation probabilities with a VDJ recombination model fitted to out-of-frame rearrangements, and checked the results against IGoR. Hypergeometric tests were used in a later analysis to score TCR-TCR, TCR-HLA and TCR-CMV co-occurrence, with a repertoire-size bias correction applied to the TCR pairs. False discovery rates were estimated in a later analysis by permuting HLA or CMV assignments 20 times. In a later analysis, co-occurring TCRs were grouped using DBSCAN, with TCRdist sequence similarity added in when clustering inside HLA-allele-positive subsets. Repertoires with fewer than 30,000 or more than 120,000 public chains, plus five repertoires with anomalous nucleotide sharing, were excluded from co-occurrence clustering. TCRdb provides this immuneACCESS table in a form limited to in-frame rearrangements. Some clones are lacking; in checked studies, under half of them reflect an unresolved V gene, and why the rest are absent is not known. V, J and clone size derive from that table, while D and trimming were established from the DNA sequence. For this sample there are some 98,000 clones; around 80% appear just once. The ten largest clones take up approximately 9.2% of the sample.

Broader findings and caveats from the paper: A later analysis reported that several top co-occurrence clusters appeared linked to parvovirus B19, influenza, CMV and Epstein-Barr virus. A total of 150 to 200 TCR beta chains were listed by the study as associated with cytomegalovirus. When HLA alleles, especially DR and DQ, strongly co-occurred, attributing TCR associations to individual alleles was difficult. In a later genetic analysis, fewer N-insertions in productive TCRs were reported among donors in an Asian-associated ancestry cluster than the roughly 700-donor mean. The 87-base-pair reads could not distinguish some IMGT-functional V segments, including TRBV6-2 and TRBV6-3, so those segments were excluded. Compared with equally common non-associated chains, HLA-associated TCR beta chains in a later analysis were more clonally expanded and had lower generation probabilities. Because some donors lacked HLA typing at each locus, the association tests relied only on the typed subset. A few of the identified cytomegalovirus-associated TCR beta chains were confirmed in vitro to be specific for cytomegalovirus antigens. Broadly in line with IMGT annotations, most TCR beta V segments showed up in productive rearrangements about 90% or about 30% of the time in an earlier analysis of 450 to 750 of the donors. A further reported finding was that TCR beta sequences accurately predicted the HLA-A and HLA-B alleles for most subjects in the first cohort. Roughly uniform sequencing depth across donors was assumed in presence/absence analyses, although this assumption may not hold. CMV serostatus was the only immune exposure information available for the cohort. According to the authors, the approach could potentially be generalized to other disease states and immunological phenotypes. The sequencing pipeline was judged likely to have produced a cluster of highly shared sequence variants as a technical artifact. The earlier analysis of around 600 of the donors excluded fewer than 20 rarely observed V segments, including chromosome 9 orphons, because counts were too low. Linkage disequilibrium might explain the correlated functional status among segregating V segments, but an unknown experimental factor could not be excluded. Most TCR sequences were observed very rarely across donors, whereas some public TCRs were present in many individuals. The classifier was reported to diagnose cytomegalovirus status with high specificity and sensitivity in both the original and validation cohorts. A later analysis associated 15,000 to 20,000 TCR beta sequences with specific HLA alleles at a false discovery rate of 0.05. The cohort was sequenced for TCR beta chains only, and without alpha or paired-chain data the features that could be detected were limited. According to a later analysis, TCR association rates differed among HLA loci, with DRB1 alleles showing the most associated TCRs and HLA-C alleles showing the fewest. According to a later analysis, most CMV-associated TCR beta chains appeared to be HLA-restricted, and the HLA associations seemed to be driven largely by CMV exposure. A later genetic analysis associated a missense DCLRE1C variant with V-gene and J-gene trimming of TCR beta chains, and an independent cohort replicated the association.

Per the germline V gene, LGHNT is the CDR1 and FRNRAP is the CDR2. The CDR3, from cysteine to phenylalanine, totals 13 residues. Only the CDR3 region is kept as DNA, spanning 39 bases read in frame from base 1. The sequence derives from a human donor in good health. The rearranged chain carries TRBV12-5 and TRBJ1-1; no D gene call is confident. Sequencing was done on a sample of PBMCs. The nucleotide sequence is given as TGTGCTAGTGGTCTACGGTTGAACGCTGAAGCTTTCTTT. It encodes CASGLRLNAEAFF.